This passage covers 11 T cell receptor beta chains from one sample sequenced in a study of CD8+CD57+ T cells in acquired aplastic anemia. Sequencing was done on patients that had shown CD8+CD57+ cell expansion by flow cytometry. TCR beta VDJ combinations and CDR3 sequences were profiled from genomic DNA. A single record per CDR3 protein comes from TCRdb applying MiXCR to the reads. In the table there are around 210,000 distinct CDR3 sequences, roughly two thirds of which are singletons. Sequencing was performed on sorted CD4+, CD8+, or CD8+CD57+ T cells (not recorded which) from PBMCs. These TCRs come from a human donor with aplastic anemia.

The chain carries TRBV7-2 and TRBJ1-5, with 10 bases matching TRBD1. Trimming cost V 3 bases and J 4 bases; bases outside gene matches: 3. Germline CDR1 is SGHTA and CDR2 is FQGNSA. The CDR3 totals 15 residues. CDR3 region: CASSFGDRGNQPQHF. CDR3 in DNA: TGTGCCAGCAGCTTTGGGGACAGGGGTAATCAGCCCCAGCATTTT.

The gene calls are TRBV24-1 and TRBJ2-7, with a tentative D call TRBD1 (8 bases). The CDR3 loop spans 16 amino acids. CDR1 and CDR2 (germline): KGHDR, SFDVKD. V dropped 9 bases and J dropped 2 bases, with 22 bases sitting between them. The CDR3 loop reads CATYGGRDRIPYEQYF. The CDR3 region has the DNA TGTGCCACCTACGGGGGGAGGGACAGGATACCCTACGAGCAGTACTTC.

The CDR3 nucleotides are TGTGCCAGCAGCTTAGACAGAACCACTGAAGCTTTCTTT. Amino acids: CASSLDRTTEAFF. J is TRBJ1-1 and V is TRBV7-2; the D is unclear. The CDR3 extends over 13 amino acids. V was pared by 1 base and J by 4 bases, with 7 bases between. The germline gives CDR1 SGHTA, CDR2 FQGNSA.

In regard to this clonotype: The junction departs from germline at one end; a sequencing error may be responsible. The rearrangement joins TRBV2 to TRBJ2-1, with D hard to call. The CDR3 consists of 11 residues. Germline V gene lookup returns CDR1 SNHLY and CDR2 FYNNEI. This CDR3 is CATSDRNEQFF. The CDR3 DNA reads as TGTGCCACCAGTGATCGCAATGAGCAGTTCTTC.

CDR3 in amino acids: CSAADSHSNQPQHF. CDR3 sequence (DNA): TGCAGTGCTGCGGACAGTCATAGCAATCAGCCCCAGCATTTT. The chain joins TRBV20-1 to TRBJ1-5; perhaps TRBD1 as D (6 bases). The ends were cut back, 5 bases at V and 0 bases at J, with 11 bases in the middle. The CDR3 runs 14 residues. Germline assignment: CDR1 DFQATT and CDR2 SNEGSKA (reference sequence).

This clonotype has only a few counts. The V gene is TRBV7-8, the J gene TRBJ2-1, with D perhaps given as TRBD1 or TRBD2 (6 bases each). Trimming removed 5 bases at V and 5 bases at J, with 13 bases between. Germline assignment: CDR1 SGHVS and CDR2 FQNEAQ. CDR3 length: 14 residues. The CDR3 DNA sequence: TGTGCCAGCAGCCTGGACTACAGGGACAATGAGCAGTTCTTC. The encoded protein is CASSLDYRDNEQFF.

The gene calls are TRBV7-9 and TRBJ1-4; D is perhaps TRBD1 (5 bases). The CDR3 is 14 residues long. The germline V gene encodes CDR1 SEHNR and CDR2 FQNEAQ (reference sequence). V dropped 6 bases and J dropped 7 bases, with 15 bases sitting between them. DNA for the CDR3: TGTGCCAGCAGTGCTCGGGGGATGGGTGAAAAACTGTTTTTT. It codes for CASSARGMGEKLFF.

The chain recombines TRBV6-4 with TRBJ2-7, with D tentatively TRBD1 (6 bases). Deletions cut 5 bases from V and 9 bases from J, with 11 bases between. The CDR3 has 11 residues. Germline V gene sequence: CDR1 MRHNA, CDR2 SNTAGT. Here the CDR3 DNA reads TGTGCCAGCAGTTCAGGGGTACCGCAGTACTTC. Encoded protein: CASSSGVPQYF.

The J gene is TRBJ2-3, the V gene TRBV19; 10 bases map to TRBD2. Germline V gene sequence: CDR1 LNHDA, CDR2 SQIVND (reference sequence). The CDR3 sequence is 16 residues long. V dropped 7 bases and J dropped 4; count of bases not matched to a gene: 11. CDR3 amino acids: CASKFSGGPSPDTQYF. As DNA, the CDR3 is TGTGCCAGTAAATTTAGCGGGGGGCCATCCCCAGATACGCAGTATTTT.

This clonotype was recorded at least ten times. This chain joins TRBV5-6 and TRBJ2-5; 7 bases fit TRBD1. The CDR3 extends over 15 amino acids. Germline-derived CDR1 and CDR2 are SGHDT and YYEEEE. V lost 0 bases, J lost 5 bases, and 7 bases stayed unmatched. This CDR3 is CASSLGPDREETQYF. The CDR3 coding sequence is TGTGCCAGCAGCTTGGGCCCCGACAGGGAGGAGACCCAGTACTTC. The complete variable domain, with remaining parts taken from reference TRBV5-6 and TRBJ2-5, reads DAGVTQSPTHLIKTRGQQVTLRCSPKSGHDTVSWYQQALGQGPQFIFQYYEEEERQRGNFPDRFSGHQFPNYSSELNVNALLLGDSALYLCASSLGPDREETQYFGPGTRLLVL.

The chain has TRBV7-2 and TRBJ2-1; D could derive from TRBD1 or TRBD2 (5 bases each). The germline V gene encodes CDR1 SGHTA and CDR2 FQGNSA. The CDR3 has 13 amino acids. V was cut by 6 bases and J by 12 bases, with 18 bases left in between. The CDR3 region has the DNA TGTGCCAGCAGTCCTGAGGGGCCAATCCGGCAGTTCTTC. It codes for CASSPEGPIRQFF.